These T cell receptor beta chains were read from a single sample in a study of tumor-infiltrating lymphocytes in primary liver carcinoma. TCRdb re-derived calls from the multiplex PCR reads in MiXCR, one entry per CDR3 protein. Of 70,000 to 95,000 distinct CDR3 sequences in the sample, 55% to 75% are singletons; the top ten hold 25% to 35%. Sequencing was performed on liver tumor tissue from sampling region 4. These receptors were taken from a man between 40 and 49 years old with primary liver carcinoma and hepatitis B virus infection. Each CDR3 is given with its conserved first and last residue. The order of the fields is D gene, J gene, V gene, clone size, CDR3 protein, CDR3 DNA. D genes are given only for firm matches. Clone sizes are given selectively: once, few, many, or a class where the clone is expanded.

NA,TRBJ2-5,TRBV11-2,few,CASSLVGECKTQYF,TGTGCCAGTAGCTTAGTGGGGGAGTGCAAGACCCAGTACTTC
TRBD1,TRBJ2-7,TRBV29-1,many,CSAGGQLYSYEQYF,TGCAGCGCAGGGGGACAGCTTTACTCCTACGAGCAGTACTTC
TRBD1,TRBJ2-7,TRBV12-3/TRBV12-4,NA,CAISWTGGDGQYF,TGTGCCATCAGTTGGACAGGGGGGGACGGGCAGTACTTC
TRBD1,TRBJ2-3,TRBV11-2,NA,CTSSERDSHTDTQYF,TGTACCAGCAGTGAACGGGACAGTCACACAGATACGCAGTATTTT
NA,TRBJ1-2,TRBV29-1,many,CSAPRGSYGYTF,TGCAGCGCCCCCCGGGGGTCCTATGGCTACACCTTC
NA,TRBJ2-1,TRBV6-5,NA,CASILVGGEQFF,TGTGCCAGTATTTTGGTAGGAGGTGAGCAGTTCTTC
NA,TRBJ2-7,TRBV10-3,NA,CGIGESGFYEQYF,TGTGGCATCGGCGAGTCGGGGTTCTACGAGCAGTACTTC
NA,TRBJ2-4,TRBV18,NA,CASSPFTRDKNIQYF,TGTGCCAGCTCACCATTCACTAGGGACAAAAACATTCAGTACTTC
NA,TRBJ2-2,TRBV11-2,NA,CASGLVRRGTGEQFF,TGTGCCAGCGGCTTAGTCAGACGGGGCACCGGGGAGCAGTTTTTT
TRBD2,TRBJ2-1,TRBV5-1,NA,CAGSLIAGGPANELFF,TGCGCCGGCAGCCTGATAGCGGGAGGGCCGGCCAATGAGCTGTTCTTC
NA,TRBJ2-3,TRBV24-1,NA,CATSDSRDSTDTQYF,TGTGCCACCAGTGATTCCCGGGACAGCACAGATACGCAGTATTTT
TRBD1,TRBJ2-2,TRBV12-5,NA,CASGLALAGQGLRTGELFF,TGTGCTAGTGGTTTGGCCCTGGCGGGACAGGGGCTTCGTACCGGGGAGTTGTTTTTT
NA,TRBJ2-7,TRBV28,NA,CAISRQHVYEQYF,TGTGCCATCTCCCGCCAACACGTCTACGAGCAGTACTTC
NA,TRBJ2-3,TRBV6-5,many,CASSYSYDSKDTQYF,TGTGCCAGCAGTTACTCGTATGATAGCAAGGATACGCAGTATTTT
TRBD2,TRBJ2-7,TRBV4-1,NA,CASGRDYNYELYF,TGCGCCAGCGGCCGGGACTACAACTACGAGCTGTACTTC
NA,TRBJ2-6,TRBV7-9,NA,CASTREDTGANVLTF,TGTGCCAGCACCCGGGAAGACACTGGGGCCAACGTCCTGACTTTC
NA,TRBJ1-2,TRBV7-8,NA,CVCSLDGNYGYTF,TGTGTCTGCAGCTTAGACGGTAACTATGGCTACACCTTC
NA,TRBJ2-1,TRBV29-1,NA,CNVEDTTHNEKFF,TGCAACGTTGAAGATACTACTCACAATGAGAAGTTCTTC
TRBD2,TRBJ2-1,TRBV5-1,NA,CASRSGTSVNEQFF,TGCGCCAGCAGATCAGGGACTAGCGTCAATGAGCAGTTCTTC
NA,TRBJ2-7,TRBV12-3/TRBV12-4,NA,CNSSLRESYEQYF,TGTAACAGCAGTTTAAGGGAATCCTACGAGCAGTACTTC
NA,TRBJ1-2,TRBV29-1,NA,CSVAHSNYGYIF,TGCAGCGTCGCACATTCCAACTATGGCTACATTTTC
NA,TRBJ2-2,TRBV12-3/TRBV12-4,NA,CVSSLRDTLTGELFF,TGTGTCAGCAGTTTAAGGGACACTCTCACCGGGGAGCTGTTTTTT
NA,TRBJ2-1,TRBV12-3/TRBV12-4,NA,CTSSTDRGNGQFF,TGTACCAGCAGCACGGACAGAGGTAATGGGCAGTTCTTC
TRBD2,TRBJ2-2,TRBV6-6,NA,CASSYDAVGSGELFF,TGTGCCAGCAGTTACGATGCGGTCGGGAGCGGGGAGTTGTTTTTT
NA,TRBJ2-2,TRBV11-2,once,CASNFDRVRVGAGELFF,TGTGCCAGCAACTTTGATCGGGTCAGGGTCGGCGCCGGGGAGCTGTTTTTT
NA,TRBJ2-2,TRBV11-2,NA,CASSLGHGVTGELFF,TGTGCCAGTAGCTTAGGGCATGGGGTCACCGGGGAGCTGTTTTTT
NA,TRBJ1-6,TRBV10-3,NA,CVIMQGFESPLHF,TGTGTCATCATGCAGGGGTTTGAATCACCCCTCCACTTT
NA,TRBJ2-1,TRBV12-3/TRBV12-4,NA,CASGEQGPDEQFF,TGTGCCAGTGGAGAACAGGGCCCCGATGAGCAGTTCTTT
TRBD1,TRBJ2-5,TRBV29-1,NA,CSVLPDRQGDETQYF,TGTAGCGTCCTCCCAGATAGACAGGGGGACGAGACCCAGTACTTC
TRBD1,TRBJ1-5,TRBV5-1,many,CASSATGTGDGQSQHF,TGCGCCAGCAGCGCGACGGGGACAGGGGATGGCCAGTCCCAGCATTTT
TRBD2,TRBJ2-2,TRBV11-2,NA,CASSLVARAGTGELSF,TGTGCCAGCAGCTTGGTGGCGCGAGCGGGAACCGGGGAGCTGTCTTTT
NA,TRBJ2-7,TRBV4-2,NA,CSRSQFFLYERYF,TGTTCCAGGAGCCAGTTTTTCCTTTACGAGCGCTACTTC